This T cell receptor (beta chain) emerged from a study of vaccination effects on CD4 cells after COVID-19. General observations from the study: Healthy vaccine recipients' vaccine-induced clones were almost all SARS-CoV-2 mono-reactive.

Produced via immunoSEQ multiplex PCR; TCRdb's table is partial and in-frame only. The repertoire consists of about 73,000 clones, with around 73% occurring once and the leading ten covering roughly 2%. The CDR3 contains 14 residues. Germline V gene sequence: CDR1 KGHSH, CDR2 LQKENI. Trimming shortened V by 5 bases and J by 3 bases, and 13 bases separated the two germline ends. Culturing for about ten days preceded CD4+ T cell isolation. All participants had two doses of either the BNT162b2 or mRNA-1273 vaccine. Prior SARS-CoV-2 infection was absent in the vaccine recipients, as shown by negative nucleocapsid antibodies. Both day 3 and day 7 saw half the medium replaced with IL-2 medium. This clone was seen only once. The antigen is undetermined.

This TCR was recovered from a human donor who received a COVID-19 vaccine. The V call is TRBV18, the J call TRBJ2-5; D is perhaps TRBD1 (6 bases). Material: CD4+ T cells from PBMCs cultured without peptide, obtained after COVID-19 vaccination. The CDR3 reads CASSSNTGKETQYF. Written as DNA, the CDR3 is TGTGCCAGCTCATCGAACACAGGGAAAGAGACCCAGTACTTC.